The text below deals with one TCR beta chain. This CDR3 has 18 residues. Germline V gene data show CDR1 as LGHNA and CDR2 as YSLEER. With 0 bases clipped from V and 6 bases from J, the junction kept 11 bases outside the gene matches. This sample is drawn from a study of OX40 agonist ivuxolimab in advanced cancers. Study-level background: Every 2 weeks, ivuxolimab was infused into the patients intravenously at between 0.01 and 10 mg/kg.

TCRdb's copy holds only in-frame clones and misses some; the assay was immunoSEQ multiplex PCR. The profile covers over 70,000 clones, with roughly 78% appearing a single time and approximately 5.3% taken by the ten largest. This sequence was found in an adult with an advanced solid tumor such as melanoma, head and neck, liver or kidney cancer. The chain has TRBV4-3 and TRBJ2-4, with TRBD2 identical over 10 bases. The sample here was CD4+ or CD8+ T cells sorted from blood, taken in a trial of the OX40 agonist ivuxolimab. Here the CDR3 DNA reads TGCGCCAGCAGCCAAGATCCCCATGGGAGCGGGGGGGCAAACATTCAGTACTTC. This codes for CASSQDPHGSGGANIQYF.